The 22 T cell receptor beta chains in this list originate from one sample, sequenced in a study of control samples from healthy donors and cancer patients. Produced via immunoSEQ multiplex PCR; TCRdb's table is partial and in-frame only. The sample contains tens of thousands of clones, roughly 94% of which appear only once. Sequenced: blood. The receptors originated from a young man in good health.

The chain couples TRBV7-8 to TRBJ1-6, with D tentatively TRBD1 (5 bases). Germline CDR1 reads SGHVS; CDR2 reads FQNEAQ. With 3 bases removed from V and 0 bases from J, the gap between germline ends came to 12 bases. CDR3 length: 17 amino acids. CDR3: CASSLGPTNSYNSPLHF. The CDR3 nucleotides are TGTGCCAGCAGCTTGGGACCTACTAACTCCTATAATTCACCCCTCCACTTT.

As for this clone: At one end, the junction sequence differs from germline, possibly due to a read error. The chain couples TRBV7-3 to TRBJ2-2, with 11 bases identical to TRBD2. The CDR3 extends over 19 amino acids. Looked up from germline, CDR1 is SGHTA and CDR2 is FQGTGA. CDR3 DNA: TGTGCCAGCAGCTTACAGATCTGGACTAGCGGGCCCCGGCACCGGGGAGCTGTTTTT. Its protein is CASSLQIWTSGPRHRGAVF.

This chain links TRBV21-1 with TRBJ2-5; whether TRBD2, the table's D call, matches the DNA was not checked. TRBV21-1 counts as a pseudogene. The CDR3 has 15 residues. The CDR3 loop is CASSKGKEGQETQYF. The CDR3 DNA follows: TGTGCCAGCAGCAAAGGGAAGGAGGGCCAAGAGACCCAGTACTTC.

To note about this clone: At one of its ends the junction is not consistent with the germline gene, which may arise from a read error. V gene TRBV7-7 combines with J gene TRBJ2-1; 8 bases agree with TRBD1. This CDR3 is 15 amino acids long. Germline V gene sequence: CDR1 SSHAT, CDR2 FNYEAQ (reference sequence). The CDR3 DNA follows: TGTGCTAGCAGCCCGACAGGGGTTCACTACAATGAGCAGTTCTTC. Protein: CASSPTGVHYNEQFF. The full variable domain, in which reference TRBV7-7 and TRBJ2-1 provide the parts outside the CDR3, is GAGVSQSPRYKVTKRGQDVTLRCDPISSHATLYWYQQALGQGPEFLTYFNYEAQPDKSGLPSDRFSAERPEGSISTLTIQRTEQRDSAMYRCASSPTGVHYNEQFFGPGTRLTVL.

The chain employs TRBV5-4 and TRBJ2-5, with D unresolved. CDR1 and CDR2 (germline): SGHNT, YYREEE (reference sequence). This CDR3 is built from 15 residues. Trimming removed 0 bases from V and 8 bases from J, with 17 bases in between. CDR3 protein: CASSLVSAEKGTQYF. The DNA of the CDR3 is TGTGCCAGCAGCTTGGTCTCCGCCGAAAAAGGAACCCAGTACTTC.

The chain employs TRBV14 and TRBJ2-7; the D is unclear. Germline-derived CDR1 and CDR2 are SGHDN and FVKESK. This CDR3 is built from 11 residues. Deletions cut 0 bases from V and 3 bases from J, with 0 bases between. CDR3 sequence: CASSQDYEQYF. CDR3 DNA: TGTGCCAGCAGCCAAGACTACGAGCAGTACTTC.

V is TRBV10-3 and J is TRBJ1-5; D is uncertain. The CDR3 consists of 15 residues. CDR1 ENHRY and CDR2 SYGVKD come from the germline V gene. The V and J ends lost 0 bases and 6 bases respectively, with 12 bases between them. CDR3 sequence (DNA): TGTGCCATCAGTGAGTCATTGAGGTCTTCTCAGCCCCAGCATTTT. It encodes CAISESLRSSQPQHF.

The genes are TRBV5-7 and TRBJ2-2; the D is unclear. TRBV5-7 counts as an open reading frame of uncertain function. V gave up 0 bases and J gave up 4 bases, with 7 bases separating them. This CDR3 has 14 amino acids. The DNA of the CDR3 is TGTGCCAGCAGCTTGGACTCCCTCACCGGGGAGCTGTTTTTT. Translated: CASSLDSLTGELFF.

This clone was seen only once. The rearrangement links TRBV6-4 to TRBJ2-1; maybe TRBD1 (5 bases). This CDR3 spans 11 amino acids. V was clipped by 5 bases and J by 10 bases, with 9 bases between them. The germline V gene has CDR1 MRHNA and CDR2 SNTAGT. CDR3 in DNA: TGTGCCAGCAGTCTGGGGCGGGAGCAGTTCTTC. Translation: CASSLGREQFF.

This chain connects TRBV2 to TRBJ2-2; D unresolved. The CDR3 length is 13 residues. In germline, CDR1 is SNHLY, CDR2 FYNNEI. Trimming cost V 5 bases and J 4 bases, with 8 bases left between them. The CDR3 region is CASSRFSTGELFF. DNA of the CDR3: TGTGCCAGCAGTCGATTTAGCACCGGGGAGCTGTTTTTT.

The rearrangement uses TRBV6-2 or TRBV6-3 and TRBJ2-7, with a weak D call TRBD2 (5 bases). The germline CDR1 and CDR2 sequences are MNHEY and SVGEGT. The ends were cut back, 0 bases at V and 9 bases at J, with 15 bases in the middle. This CDR3 spans 14 amino acids. Here the CDR3 reads CASSYSSSGRSQYF. The CDR3 bases are TGTGCCAGCAGTTACTCGAGTTCGGGAAGGTCGCAGTACTTC.

This rearrangement joins TRBV28 to TRBJ2-7; TRBD1 matches 9 bases. This CDR3 spans 18 amino acids. V shed 1 base, J shed 0 bases, and the junction held 10 bases outside the gene matches. Germline-derived CDR1 and CDR2 are MDHEN and SYDVKM. The CDR3 here is CASSLLLGTGRHSYEQYF. The CDR3 DNA reads TGTGCCAGCAGTTTATTGTTGGGGACAGGGCGCCACTCCTACGAGCAGTACTTC.

This clone showed up just once. V usage is TRBV5-4 and J usage is TRBJ2-2; 7 nucleotides match TRBD1. CDR3 length: 16 amino acids. Looked up from germline, CDR1 is SGHNT and CDR2 is YYREEE (reference sequence). Germline trimming cut 3 bases from V and 5 bases from J; bases unmatched to any gene: 10. Here the CDR3 DNA reads TGTGCCAGCAGCTGGGGTAGGGGGCTGGATACCGGGGAGCTGTTTTTT. Translating it yields CASSWGRGLDTGELFF.

CDR3: CASSLVAQIYEQYF. DNA for the CDR3: TGCGCCAGCAGCTTGGTAGCGCAGATCTACGAGCAGTACTTC. The V call is TRBV5-1, the J call TRBJ2-7, with D tentatively TRBD2 (5 bases). V shed 0 bases and J shed 3 bases, with 10 bases lying between them. CDR3 length: 14 amino acids. Germline assignment: CDR1 SGHRS and CDR2 YFSETQ.

The chain uses TRBV7-9 and TRBJ2-7; no clear D. This CDR3 has 13 amino acids. V was pared by 1 base and J by 5 bases, with 9 bases between. The germline V gene encodes CDR1 SEHNR and CDR2 FQNEAQ (reference sequence). The CDR3 coding sequence is TGTGCCAGCAGCTTAGTCCAGAACCACGAGCAGTACTTC. Translation: CASSLVQNHEQYF. Full variable domain (rest looked up from reference TRBV7-9 and TRBJ2-7): DTGVSQNPRHKITKRGQNVTFRCDPISEHNRLYWYRQTLGQGPEFLTYFQNEAQLEKSRLLSDRFSAERPKGSFSTLEIQRTEQGDSAMYLCASSLVQNHEQYFGPGTRLTVT.

The chain recombines TRBV19 with TRBJ1-5; no firm D call. The CDR3 covers 17 residues. Trimming left V 3 bases short and J 1 base short, with 16 bases between. Germline V gives CDR1 LNHDA, CDR2 SQIVND (reference sequence). CDR3 DNA: TGTGCCAGTAGTATTTTGTTAGGAGGTCCAAGCAATCAGCCCCAGCATTTT. This codes for CASSILLGGPSNQPQHF.

The V gene is TRBV28, the J gene TRBJ2-5, with 7 bases that match TRBD2. Germline V gene sequence: CDR1 MDHEN, CDR2 SYDVKM. The ends lost 2 bases at V and 1 base at J; junction bases unmatched: 1. This CDR3 has 14 residues. CDR3 sequence: CASSLAGVQETQYF. The CDR3 DNA sequence: TGTGCCAGCAGTTTAGCGGGGGTCCAAGAGACCCAGTACTTC.

The chain couples TRBV30 to TRBJ1-1; D is perhaps TRBD1 (5 bases). The CDR3 consists of 13 residues. Germline values: CDR1 GTSNPN, CDR2 SVGIG (reference sequence). Trimming removed 5 bases at V and 5 bases at J, with 15 bases between. CDR3 loop: CAWGFPGGTEAFF. The CDR3 region has the DNA TGTGCCTGGGGCTTCCCGGGGGGGACTGAAGCTTTCTTT. Looking up the rest from reference TRBV30 and TRBJ1-1 gives the full variable domain: SQTIHQWPATLVQPVGSPLSLECTVEGTSNPNLYWYRQAAGRGLQLLFYSVGIGQISSEVPQNLSASRPQDRQFILSSKKLLLSDSGFYLCAWGFPGGTEAFFGQGTRLTVV.

The rearrangement uses TRBV28 and TRBJ1-1; TRBD1 matches at 7 bases. V shed 10 bases and J 5 bases; nucleotides not matched to a gene: 7. The CDR3 runs 12 residues. CDR1 and CDR2 (germline): MDHEN, SYDVKM. The CDR3 DNA reads TGTGCCACGAGAACAGGGGCGACTGAAGCTTTCTTT. Its protein product is CATRTGATEAFF.

The genes are TRBV5-1 and TRBJ2-7, with unresolved D. V was cut by 0 bases and J by 3 bases, with 16 bases left in between. CDR3 length equals 16 residues. CDR1 and CDR2 from the germline V gene are SGHRS and YFSETQ. DNA for the CDR3: TGCGCCAGCAGCTTGGTTCCGAGCTCCGACGGCTACGAGCAGTACTTC. Translation gives CASSLVPSSDGYEQYF.

The chain is built from TRBV7-8 and TRBJ2-5; D is tentatively TRBD1 or TRBD2 (5 bases each). V gave up 5 bases and J gave up 3 bases, with 10 bases separating them. CDR3 length equals 13 residues. Germline CDR1 and CDR2: SGHVS and FQNEAQ. The CDR3 nucleotides are TGTGCCAGCAGCAAGGGACCGAAAGAGACCCAGTACTTC. It yields the protein CASSKGPKETQYF.

The rearrangement links TRBV6-5 to TRBJ1-6; D remains ambiguous. The CDR3 consists of 15 residues. V was pared by 3 bases and J by 0 bases, with 6 bases between. CDR1 and CDR2 from the germline V gene are MNHEY and SVGAGI. The CDR3 sequence: CASSYASSYNSPLHF. The CDR3 DNA follows: TGTGCCAGCAGTTATGCAAGCTCCTATAATTCACCCCTCCACTTT.